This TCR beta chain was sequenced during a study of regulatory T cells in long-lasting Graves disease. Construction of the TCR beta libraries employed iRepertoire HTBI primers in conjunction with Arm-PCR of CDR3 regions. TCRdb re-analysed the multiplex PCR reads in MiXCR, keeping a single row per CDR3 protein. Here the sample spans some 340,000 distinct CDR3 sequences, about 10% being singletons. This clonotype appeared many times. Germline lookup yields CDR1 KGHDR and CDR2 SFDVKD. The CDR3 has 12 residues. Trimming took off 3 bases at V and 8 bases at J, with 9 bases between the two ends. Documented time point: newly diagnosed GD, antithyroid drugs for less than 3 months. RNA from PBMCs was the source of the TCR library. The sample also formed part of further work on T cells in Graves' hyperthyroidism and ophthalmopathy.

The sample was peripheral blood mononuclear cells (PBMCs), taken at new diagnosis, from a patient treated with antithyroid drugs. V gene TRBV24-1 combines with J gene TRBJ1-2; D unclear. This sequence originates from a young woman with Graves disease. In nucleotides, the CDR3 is TGTGCCACCAGTGATCAATTAGTAGGCTACACCTTC. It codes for CATSDQLVGYTF.